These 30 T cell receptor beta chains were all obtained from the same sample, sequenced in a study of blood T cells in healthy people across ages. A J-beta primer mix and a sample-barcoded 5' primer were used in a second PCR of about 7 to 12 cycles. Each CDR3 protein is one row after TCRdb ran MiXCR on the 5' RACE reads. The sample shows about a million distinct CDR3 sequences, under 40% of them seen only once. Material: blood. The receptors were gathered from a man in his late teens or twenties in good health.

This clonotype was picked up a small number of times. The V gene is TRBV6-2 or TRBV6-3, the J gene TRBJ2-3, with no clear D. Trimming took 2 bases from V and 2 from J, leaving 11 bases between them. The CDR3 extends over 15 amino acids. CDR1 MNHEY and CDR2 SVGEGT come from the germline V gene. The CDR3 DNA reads TGTGCCAGCAGTTACGATCCGCCGAACACAGATACGCAGTATTTT. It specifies CASSYDPPNTDTQYF.

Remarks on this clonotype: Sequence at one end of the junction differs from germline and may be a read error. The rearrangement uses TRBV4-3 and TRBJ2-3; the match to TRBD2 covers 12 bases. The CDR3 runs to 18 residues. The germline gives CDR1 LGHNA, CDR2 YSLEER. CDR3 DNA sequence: TGCGCCAGCAGCCAAACCCCACTAGCGGGGGGTTACACAGATACGCGGTATTTT. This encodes CASSQTPLAGGYTDTRYF.

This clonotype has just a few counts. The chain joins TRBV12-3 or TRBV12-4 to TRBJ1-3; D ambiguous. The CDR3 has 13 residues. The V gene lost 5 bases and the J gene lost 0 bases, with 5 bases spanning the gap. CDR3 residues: CASSPLSGNTIYF. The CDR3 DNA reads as TGTGCCAGCAGTCCCCTCTCTGGAAACACCATATATTTT.

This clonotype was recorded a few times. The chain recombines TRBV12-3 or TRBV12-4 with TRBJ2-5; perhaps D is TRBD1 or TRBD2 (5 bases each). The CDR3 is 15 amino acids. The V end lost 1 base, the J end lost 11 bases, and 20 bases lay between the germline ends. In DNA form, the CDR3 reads TGTGCCAGCAGTTTAGTCGGGACGCAGGCTGATGAGCAGTACTTC. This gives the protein CASSLVGTQADEQYF.

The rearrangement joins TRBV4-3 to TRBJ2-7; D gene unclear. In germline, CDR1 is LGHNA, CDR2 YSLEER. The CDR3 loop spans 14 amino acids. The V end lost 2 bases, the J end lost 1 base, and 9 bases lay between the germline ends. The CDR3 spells CASSQPGKSYEQYF. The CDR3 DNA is TGCGCCAGCAGCCAACCAGGAAAATCCTACGAGCAGTACTTC.

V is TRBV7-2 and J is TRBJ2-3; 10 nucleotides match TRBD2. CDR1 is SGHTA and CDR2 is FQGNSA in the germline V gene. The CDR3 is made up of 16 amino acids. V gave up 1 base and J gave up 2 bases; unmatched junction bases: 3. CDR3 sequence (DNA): TGTGCCAGCAGCTTAGATAGCGGGGGGAACACAGATACGCAGTATTTT. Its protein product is CASSLDSGGNTDTQYF.

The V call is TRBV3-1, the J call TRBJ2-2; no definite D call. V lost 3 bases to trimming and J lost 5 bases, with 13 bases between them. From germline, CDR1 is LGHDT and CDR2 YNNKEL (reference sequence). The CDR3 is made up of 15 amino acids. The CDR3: CASSQGPVGTGELFF. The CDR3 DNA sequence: TGTGCCAGCAGCCAGGGCCCTGTGGGGACCGGGGAGCTGTTTTTT.

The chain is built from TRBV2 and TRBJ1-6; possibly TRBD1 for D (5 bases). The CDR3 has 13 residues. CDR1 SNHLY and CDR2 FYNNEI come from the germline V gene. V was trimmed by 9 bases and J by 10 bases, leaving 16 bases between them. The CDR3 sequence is CARTTGRGSPLHF. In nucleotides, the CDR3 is TGTGCCAGGACAACGGGACGAGGATCACCCCTCCACTTT. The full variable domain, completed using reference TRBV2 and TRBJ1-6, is EPEVTQTPSHQVTQMGQEVILRCVPISNHLYFYWYRQILGQKVEFLVSFYNNEISEKSEIFDDQFSVERPDGSNFTLKIRSTKLEDSAMYFCARTTGRGSPLHFGNGTRLTVT.

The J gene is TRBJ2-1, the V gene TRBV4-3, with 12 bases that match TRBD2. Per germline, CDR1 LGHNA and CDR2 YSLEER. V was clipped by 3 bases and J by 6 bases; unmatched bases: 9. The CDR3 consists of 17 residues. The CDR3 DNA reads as TGCGCCAGCAGCCAGGGGATTCTAGCGGGGGGGTTCAATGAGCAGTTCTTC. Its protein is CASSQGILAGGFNEQFF.

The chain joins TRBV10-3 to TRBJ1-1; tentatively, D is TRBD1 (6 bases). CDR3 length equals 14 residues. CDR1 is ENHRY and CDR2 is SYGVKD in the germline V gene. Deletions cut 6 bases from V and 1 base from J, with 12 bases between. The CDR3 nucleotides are TGTGCCATCAGAGCCAGGGGACCGAACACTGAAGCTTTCTTT. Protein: CAIRARGPNTEAFF.

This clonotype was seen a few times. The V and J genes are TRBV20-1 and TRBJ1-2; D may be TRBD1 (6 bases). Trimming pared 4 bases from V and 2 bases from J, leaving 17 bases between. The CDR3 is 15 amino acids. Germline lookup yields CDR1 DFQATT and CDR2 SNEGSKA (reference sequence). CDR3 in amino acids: CSAIPLTGSNYGYTF. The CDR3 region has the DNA TGCAGTGCTATACCTCTCACAGGGTCCAACTATGGCTACACCTTC.

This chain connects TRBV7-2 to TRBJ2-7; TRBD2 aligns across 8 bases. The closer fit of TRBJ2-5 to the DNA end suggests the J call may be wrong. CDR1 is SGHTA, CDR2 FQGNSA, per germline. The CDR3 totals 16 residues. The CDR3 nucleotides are TGTGCCAGCAGCTTAAGACTCGGGGGGGTTGGAGAGACCCAGTACTTC. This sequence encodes CASSLRLGGVGETQYF.

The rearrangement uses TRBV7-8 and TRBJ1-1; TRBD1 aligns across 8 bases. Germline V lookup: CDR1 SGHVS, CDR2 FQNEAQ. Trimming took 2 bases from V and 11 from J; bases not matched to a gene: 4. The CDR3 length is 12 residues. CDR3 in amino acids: CASSLRTGWAFF. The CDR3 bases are TGTGCCAGCAGCTTAAGGACAGGGTGGGCTTTCTTT.

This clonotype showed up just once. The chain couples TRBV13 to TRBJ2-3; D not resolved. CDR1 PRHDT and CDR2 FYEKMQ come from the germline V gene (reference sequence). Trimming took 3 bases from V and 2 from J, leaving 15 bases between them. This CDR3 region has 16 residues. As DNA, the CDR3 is TGTGCCAGCAGCTTTCTGGTCGGCAGTTCCACAGATACGCAGTATTTT. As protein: CASSFLVGSSTDTQYF.

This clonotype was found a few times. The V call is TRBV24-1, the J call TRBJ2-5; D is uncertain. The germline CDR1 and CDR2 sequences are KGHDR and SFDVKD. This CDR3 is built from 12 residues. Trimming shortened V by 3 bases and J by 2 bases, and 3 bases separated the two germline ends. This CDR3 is CATSDAQETQYF. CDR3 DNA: TGTGCCACCAGTGATGCACAAGAGACCCAGTACTTC.

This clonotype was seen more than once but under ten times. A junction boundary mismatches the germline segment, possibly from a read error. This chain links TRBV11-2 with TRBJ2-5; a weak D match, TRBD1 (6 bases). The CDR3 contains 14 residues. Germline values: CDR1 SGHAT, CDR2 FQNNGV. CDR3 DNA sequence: TGTGCCAGTAGCTCAGGGGTGGTCCAAGAGACCCAGTACTTC. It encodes CASSSGVVQETQYF.

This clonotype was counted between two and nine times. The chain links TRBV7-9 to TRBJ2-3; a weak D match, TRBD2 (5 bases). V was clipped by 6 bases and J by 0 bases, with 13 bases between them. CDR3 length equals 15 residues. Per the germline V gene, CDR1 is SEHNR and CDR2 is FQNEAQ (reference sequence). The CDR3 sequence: CASREDLTSTDTQYF. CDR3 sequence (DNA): TGTGCCAGCAGGGAGGACTTAACTAGCACAGATACGCAGTATTTT.

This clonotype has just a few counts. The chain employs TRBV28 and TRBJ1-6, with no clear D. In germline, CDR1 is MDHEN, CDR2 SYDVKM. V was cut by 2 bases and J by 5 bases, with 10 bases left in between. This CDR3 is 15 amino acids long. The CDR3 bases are TGTGCCAGCAGTTTACTGGTTCGACATAATTCACCCCTCCACTTT. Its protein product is CASSLLVRHNSPLHF.

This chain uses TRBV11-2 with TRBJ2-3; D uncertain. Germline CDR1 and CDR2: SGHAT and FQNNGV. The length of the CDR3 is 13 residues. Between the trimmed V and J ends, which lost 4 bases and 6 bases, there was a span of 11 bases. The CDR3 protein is CASSSSMGDTQYF. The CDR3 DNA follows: TGTGCCAGCAGCTCTTCCATGGGCGATACGCAGTATTTT.

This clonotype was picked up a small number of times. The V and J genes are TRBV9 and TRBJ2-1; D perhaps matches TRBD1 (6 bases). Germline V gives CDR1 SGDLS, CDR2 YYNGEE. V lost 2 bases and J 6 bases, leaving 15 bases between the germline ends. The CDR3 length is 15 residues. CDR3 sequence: CASSVSLMGANEQFF. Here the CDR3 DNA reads TGTGCCAGCAGCGTGTCCCTTATGGGGGCCAATGAGCAGTTCTTC.

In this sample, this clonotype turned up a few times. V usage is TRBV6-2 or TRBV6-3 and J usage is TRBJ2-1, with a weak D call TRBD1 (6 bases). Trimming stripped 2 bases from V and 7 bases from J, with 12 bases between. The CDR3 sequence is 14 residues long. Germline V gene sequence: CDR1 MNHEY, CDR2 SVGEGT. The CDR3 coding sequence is TGTGCCAGCAGTTACGTTAACAGGGAGAATGAGCAGTTCTTC. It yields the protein CASSYVNRENEQFF.

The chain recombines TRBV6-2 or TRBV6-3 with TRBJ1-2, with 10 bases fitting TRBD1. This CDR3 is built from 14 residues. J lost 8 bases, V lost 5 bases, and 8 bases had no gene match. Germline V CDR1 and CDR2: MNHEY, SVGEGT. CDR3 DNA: TGTGCCAGCAGTCGGGACAGGGGTATTCCCGGCTACACCTTC. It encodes CASSRDRGIPGYTF.

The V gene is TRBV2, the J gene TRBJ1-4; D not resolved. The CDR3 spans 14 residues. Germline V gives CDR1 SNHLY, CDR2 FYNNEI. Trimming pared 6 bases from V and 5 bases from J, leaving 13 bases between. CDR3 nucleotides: TGTGCCAGCAGGGGAAATACGGGAAATGAAAAACTGTTTTTT. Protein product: CASRGNTGNEKLFF.

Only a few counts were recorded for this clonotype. The CDR3 DNA is TGTGCCAGCAGTTACTCGATGGTCCAGGGGAACACTGAAGCTTTCTTT. Residues: CASSYSMVQGNTEAFF. V and J are TRBV6-2 or TRBV6-3 and TRBJ1-1, with D tentatively TRBD1 (5 bases). The V gene lost 0 bases and the J gene lost 1 base, with 12 bases spanning the gap. CDR1 and CDR2 (germline): MNHEY, SVGEGT. The CDR3 loop spans 16 amino acids.

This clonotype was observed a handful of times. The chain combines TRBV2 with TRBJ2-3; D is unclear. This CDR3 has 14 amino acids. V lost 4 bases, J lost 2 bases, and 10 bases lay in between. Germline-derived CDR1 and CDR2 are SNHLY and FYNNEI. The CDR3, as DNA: TGTGCCAGCAGTGGCCCCACCTACACAGATACGCAGTATTTT. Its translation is CASSGPTYTDTQYF.

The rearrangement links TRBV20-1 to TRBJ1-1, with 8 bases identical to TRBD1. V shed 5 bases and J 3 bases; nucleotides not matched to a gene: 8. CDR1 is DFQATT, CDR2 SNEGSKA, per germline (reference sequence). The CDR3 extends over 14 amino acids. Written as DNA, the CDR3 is TGCAGTGCTCGGCGAGACAGGGGTGACACTGAAGCTTTCTTT. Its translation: CSARRDRGDTEAFF.

The CDR3 loop reads CSVEDLTRNYGYTF. In DNA form, the CDR3 reads TGCAGCGTTGAAGATCTGACGCGCAACTATGGCTACACCTTC. The chain links TRBV29-1 to TRBJ1-2; no firm D call. Trimming took 0 bases from V and 2 from J, leaving 10 bases between them. The germline gives CDR1 SQVTM, CDR2 ANQGSEA. CDR3 length: 14 amino acids.

CDR3 sequence reads: CASRRWDGSTDTQYF. For the CDR3, the DNA is TGTGCCAGCAGGAGGTGGGACGGAAGCACAGATACGCAGTATTTT. The genes are TRBV14 and TRBJ2-3, with D perhaps being TRBD1 or TRBD2 (5 bases each). The CDR3 covers 15 residues. Trimming stripped 6 bases from V and 0 bases from J, with 13 bases between. Germline CDR1 reads SGHDN; CDR2 reads FVKESK.

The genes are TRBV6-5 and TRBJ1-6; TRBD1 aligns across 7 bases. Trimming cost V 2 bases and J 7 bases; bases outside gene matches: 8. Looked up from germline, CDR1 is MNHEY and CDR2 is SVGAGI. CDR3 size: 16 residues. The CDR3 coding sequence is TGTGCCAGCAGTTACACGGCGACAGGGCGGAATTCACCCCTCCACTTT. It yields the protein CASSYTATGRNSPLHF.

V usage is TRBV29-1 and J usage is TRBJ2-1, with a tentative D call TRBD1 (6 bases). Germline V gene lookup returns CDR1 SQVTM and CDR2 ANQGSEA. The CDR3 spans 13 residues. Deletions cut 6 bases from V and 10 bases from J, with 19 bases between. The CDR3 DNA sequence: TGCAGCGTGGAGTGGCAGGGGAGCTACGAGCAGTTCTTC. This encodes CSVEWQGSYEQFF.